This TCR beta chain emerged from a study of cytomegalovirus exposure and HLA in healthy donors. 60 Vbeta and 13 Jbeta primers were used in PCR. The protocol was immunoSEQ multiplex PCR, while the TCRdb copy is restricted to in-frame clones and leaves out a portion. This sample has 90,000 to 120,000 clones, with approximately 76% found just once. General observations from the study: Analyses of presence/absence relied on an assumption of roughly uniform sequencing depth across donors.

In regard to this clone: The antigen remains unidentified.

Healthy bone marrow donors made up the cohort. There are 14 residues in the CDR3. Germline-derived CDR1 and CDR2 are MNHEY and SVGAGI. With 5 bases clipped from V and 0 bases from J, the junction kept 0 bases outside the gene matches. The source material was PBMCs. The sequence was collected from a man between 18 and 35 years old in good health and CMV-seronegative. V usage is TRBV6-5 and J usage is TRBJ1-1; 10 bases agree with TRBD1. CDR3 protein: CASSDRGLNTEAFF. For the CDR3, the DNA is TGTGCCAGCAGTGACAGGGGGCTGAACACTGAAGCTTTCTTT.